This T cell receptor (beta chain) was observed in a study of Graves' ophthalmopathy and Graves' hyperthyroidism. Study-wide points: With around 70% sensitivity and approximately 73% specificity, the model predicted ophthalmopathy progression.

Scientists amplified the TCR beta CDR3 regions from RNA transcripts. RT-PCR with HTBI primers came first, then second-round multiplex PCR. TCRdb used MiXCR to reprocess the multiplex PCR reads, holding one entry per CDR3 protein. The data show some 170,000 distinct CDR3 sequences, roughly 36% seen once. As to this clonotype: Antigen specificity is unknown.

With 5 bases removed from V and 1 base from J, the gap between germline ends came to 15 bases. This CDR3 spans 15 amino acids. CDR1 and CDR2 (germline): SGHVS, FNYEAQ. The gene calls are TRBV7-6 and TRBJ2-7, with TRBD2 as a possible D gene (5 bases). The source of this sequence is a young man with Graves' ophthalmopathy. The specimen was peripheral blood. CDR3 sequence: CASSPSGGSSYEQYF. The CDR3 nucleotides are TGTGCCAGCAGCCCCTCTGGCGGGTCATCCTACGAGCAGTACTTC.